These 2 T cell receptor beta chains originate from one sample sequenced in a study of T cells in narcolepsy. Libraries were prepared by immunoSEQ multiplex PCR; TCRdb keeps only in-frame clonotypes and omits some of them. The sample includes about 34,000 clones, more than 75% of them seen just once. Material for sequencing was CD45RA- memory CD4+ T cells from PBMCs. The receptor source for this set is a human donor with narcolepsy.

CDR3 sequence reads: CASSPSPGNEQYF. As DNA, the CDR3 is TGTGCCAGCAGCCCATCCCCAGGGAACGAGCAGTACTTC. The J gene is TRBJ2-7, the V gene TRBV16; possibly TRBD1 for D (5 bases). V lost 4 bases, J lost 5 bases, and 12 bases lay in between. From germline, CDR1 is KGHSY and CDR2 FQNENV. The CDR3 length is 13 residues.

This clone came up once. The CDR3: CASRDFSGANVLTF. The CDR3 DNA is TGTGCCAGCAGGGACTTCTCTGGGGCCAACGTCCTGACTTTC. V usage is TRBV19 and J usage is TRBJ2-6; tentative D call: TRBD2 (6 bases). The V end lost 9 bases, the J end lost 0 bases, and 9 bases lay between the germline ends. Germline V gene data show CDR1 as LNHDA and CDR2 as SQIVND (reference sequence). The CDR3 totals 14 residues.